What follows are 14 T cell receptor beta chains derived from one specimen sequenced in a study of shared clonotypes between healthy human individuals (dated by TCRdb to the early 2020s). Library creation used the immunoSEQ multiplex PCR assay. The clones in this table, taken by TCRdb from immuneACCESS, are in-frame only. Not every clone is retained; where verified, under half of the shortfall comes from an unresolved V gene, and the cause of the rest is unknown. The sample table lists approximately 1.5 million clones, 95% to 99% of them with a count of one. The ten most abundant clones make up 0.45% of the sample. Sequencing used naive CD4+ T cells sorted from blood. The cell subset or site label of this sample denotes: CD45RA+ positively selected. Receptor source: a man aged 25-45 years in good health.

This chain connects TRBV5-1 to TRBJ1-5; 9 bases map to TRBD1. This CDR3 spans 16 amino acids. Germline V gene lookup returns CDR1 SGHRS and CDR2 YFSETQ. The V segment lost 2 bases and the J segment 6 bases; nucleotides outside the gene matches: 9. CDR3 sequence: CASSFDGDRELQPQHF. CDR3 nucleotides: TGCGCCAGCAGCTTCGATGGGGACAGGGAGCTTCAGCCCCAGCATTTT.

V and J are TRBV7-8 and TRBJ1-1; TRBD1 aligns across 8 bases. This CDR3 region has 17 residues. The germline V gene has CDR1 SGHVS and CDR2 FQNEAQ. Unmatched junction bases numbered 9, after V lost 3 bases and J lost 0 bases. The CDR3 spells CASSLHRDRRLNTEAFF. CDR3 sequence (DNA): TGTGCCAGCAGCTTGCACCGGGACAGGAGATTGAACACTGAAGCTTTCTTT.

J is TRBJ2-7 and V is TRBV10-3; 14 bases are a match to TRBD2. Germline V CDR1 and CDR2: ENHRY, SYGVKD. V gave up 5 bases and J gave up 2 bases; unmatched junction bases: 5. This CDR3 region has 16 residues. As DNA, the CDR3 is TGTGCCATCAGTTGGACTAGCGGGAGGAACGCCTACGAGCAGTACTTC. It yields the protein CAISWTSGRNAYEQYF.

This clone was observed a single time. CDR3 residues: CASSLTGPPYEQYF. The DNA for the CDR3 is TGTGCCAGCAGCTTGACAGGACCCCCCTACGAGCAGTACTTC. The V call is TRBV7-2, the J call TRBJ2-7, with a weak D call TRBD1 (6 bases). The CDR3 loop spans 14 amino acids. With 3 bases removed from V and 2 bases from J, the gap between germline ends came to 11 bases. Germline CDR1 is SGHTA and CDR2 is FQGNSA.

The chain uses TRBV27 and TRBJ2-5, with D perhaps matching TRBD2 (6 bases). V was trimmed by 1 base and J by 4 bases, leaving 19 bases between them. CDR1 is MNHEY and CDR2 is SMNVEV in the germline V gene (reference sequence). CDR3 size: 17 residues. The CDR3 region has the DNA TGTGCCAGCAGTTTATTCCCGGGAGCTGGGGGTGTAGAGACCCAGTACTTC. Protein: CASSLFPGAGGVETQYF.

This rearrangement joins TRBV7-9 to TRBJ1-3; D gene unclear. Germline assignment: CDR1 SEHNR and CDR2 FQNEAQ (reference sequence). Trimming stripped 5 bases from V and 0 bases from J, with 17 bases between. The CDR3 has 17 amino acids. CDR3 in DNA: TGTGCCAGCAGCCCTGCTCGTATAGGACCCTCTGGAAACACCATATATTTT. Encoded protein: CASSPARIGPSGNTIYF.

The V gene is TRBV9, the J gene TRBJ1-1; tentatively, D is TRBD1 (6 bases). The V and J ends lost 5 bases and 0 bases respectively, with 8 bases between them. From germline, CDR1 is SGDLS and CDR2 YYNGEE. The CDR3 contains 13 residues. In DNA, the CDR3 is TGTGCCAGCAGTCAGGGGATGAACACTGAAGCTTTCTTT. This sequence encodes CASSQGMNTEAFF.

The genes are TRBV5-1 and TRBJ2-1, with TRBD2 matching 9 bases. Trimming cost V 1 base and J 6 bases; bases outside gene matches: 8. The CDR3 is made up of 16 amino acids. The germline CDR1 and CDR2 sequences are SGHRS and YFSETQ. The CDR3 spells CASSLMGLAAGNEQFF. The CDR3 DNA reads TGCGCCAGCAGCTTGATGGGACTAGCTGCCGGCAATGAGCAGTTCTTC.

V is TRBV7-9 and J is TRBJ2-7; possible D gene TRBD1, 5 bases. This CDR3 has 14 amino acids. Per germline, CDR1 SEHNR and CDR2 FQNEAQ (reference sequence). The germline V and J ends were trimmed by 5 bases and 1 base, with 12 bases remaining between them. The CDR3 spells CASSARQISYEQYF. The CDR3 DNA reads as TGTGCCAGCAGCGCCCGACAGATTTCCTACGAGCAGTACTTC.

The gene calls are TRBV7-3 and TRBJ2-2, with D unresolved. CDR1 SGHTA and CDR2 FQGTGA come from the germline V gene. The V gene lost 5 bases and the J gene lost 4 bases, with 8 bases spanning the gap. This CDR3 has 13 amino acids. The CDR3: CASSDQTTGELFF. CDR3 sequence (DNA): TGTGCCAGCAGCGACCAAACCACCGGGGAGCTGTTTTTT.

The rearrangement joins TRBV23-1 to TRBJ1-5; D gene unclear. TRBV23-1 belongs to the ORF category, with a function that is uncertain. Trimming removed 4 bases from V and 3 bases from J, with 10 bases in between. The CDR3 consists of 14 residues. CDR3 region: CASSPNLTNQPQHF. CDR3 sequence (DNA): TGCGCCAGCAGTCCCAATCTCACCAATCAGCCCCAGCATTTT.

V and J are TRBV10-1 and TRBJ2-2, with TRBD2 matching 7 bases. Germline loops: CDR1 WNHNN, CDR2 SYGVQD (reference sequence). The CDR3 length is 19 residues. J lost 0 bases, V lost 0 bases, and 10 bases had no gene match. The DNA for the CDR3 is TGCGCCAGCAGTGAGTCTTGGCCAGCGGGAAGTACGAACACCGGGGAGCTGTTTTTT. This translates into CASSESWPAGSTNTGELFF.

This clone has just one count. The chain employs TRBV28 and TRBJ1-3, with 7 bases that match TRBD1. The CDR3 has 14 amino acids. The trim removed 3 bases at V and 4 bases at J, leaving 3 bases unmatched. Germline CDR1 MDHEN, CDR2 SYDVKM. The chain's CDR3 is CASSFLGGGNTIYF. Written as DNA, the CDR3 is TGTGCCAGCAGTTTTTTAGGGGGCGGAAACACCATATATTTT.

This clone was counted once. This sequence joins TRBV25-1 and TRBJ1-1; a weak D match, TRBD1 (6 bases). Looked up from germline, CDR1 is MGHDK and CDR2 is SYGVNS. The length of the CDR3 is 13 residues. The germline V and J ends were trimmed by 6 bases and 5 bases, with 13 bases remaining between them. CDR3 region: CASSGGGRTEAFF. As DNA, the CDR3 is TGTGCCAGCAGCGGGGGCGGGAGAACTGAAGCTTTCTTT.